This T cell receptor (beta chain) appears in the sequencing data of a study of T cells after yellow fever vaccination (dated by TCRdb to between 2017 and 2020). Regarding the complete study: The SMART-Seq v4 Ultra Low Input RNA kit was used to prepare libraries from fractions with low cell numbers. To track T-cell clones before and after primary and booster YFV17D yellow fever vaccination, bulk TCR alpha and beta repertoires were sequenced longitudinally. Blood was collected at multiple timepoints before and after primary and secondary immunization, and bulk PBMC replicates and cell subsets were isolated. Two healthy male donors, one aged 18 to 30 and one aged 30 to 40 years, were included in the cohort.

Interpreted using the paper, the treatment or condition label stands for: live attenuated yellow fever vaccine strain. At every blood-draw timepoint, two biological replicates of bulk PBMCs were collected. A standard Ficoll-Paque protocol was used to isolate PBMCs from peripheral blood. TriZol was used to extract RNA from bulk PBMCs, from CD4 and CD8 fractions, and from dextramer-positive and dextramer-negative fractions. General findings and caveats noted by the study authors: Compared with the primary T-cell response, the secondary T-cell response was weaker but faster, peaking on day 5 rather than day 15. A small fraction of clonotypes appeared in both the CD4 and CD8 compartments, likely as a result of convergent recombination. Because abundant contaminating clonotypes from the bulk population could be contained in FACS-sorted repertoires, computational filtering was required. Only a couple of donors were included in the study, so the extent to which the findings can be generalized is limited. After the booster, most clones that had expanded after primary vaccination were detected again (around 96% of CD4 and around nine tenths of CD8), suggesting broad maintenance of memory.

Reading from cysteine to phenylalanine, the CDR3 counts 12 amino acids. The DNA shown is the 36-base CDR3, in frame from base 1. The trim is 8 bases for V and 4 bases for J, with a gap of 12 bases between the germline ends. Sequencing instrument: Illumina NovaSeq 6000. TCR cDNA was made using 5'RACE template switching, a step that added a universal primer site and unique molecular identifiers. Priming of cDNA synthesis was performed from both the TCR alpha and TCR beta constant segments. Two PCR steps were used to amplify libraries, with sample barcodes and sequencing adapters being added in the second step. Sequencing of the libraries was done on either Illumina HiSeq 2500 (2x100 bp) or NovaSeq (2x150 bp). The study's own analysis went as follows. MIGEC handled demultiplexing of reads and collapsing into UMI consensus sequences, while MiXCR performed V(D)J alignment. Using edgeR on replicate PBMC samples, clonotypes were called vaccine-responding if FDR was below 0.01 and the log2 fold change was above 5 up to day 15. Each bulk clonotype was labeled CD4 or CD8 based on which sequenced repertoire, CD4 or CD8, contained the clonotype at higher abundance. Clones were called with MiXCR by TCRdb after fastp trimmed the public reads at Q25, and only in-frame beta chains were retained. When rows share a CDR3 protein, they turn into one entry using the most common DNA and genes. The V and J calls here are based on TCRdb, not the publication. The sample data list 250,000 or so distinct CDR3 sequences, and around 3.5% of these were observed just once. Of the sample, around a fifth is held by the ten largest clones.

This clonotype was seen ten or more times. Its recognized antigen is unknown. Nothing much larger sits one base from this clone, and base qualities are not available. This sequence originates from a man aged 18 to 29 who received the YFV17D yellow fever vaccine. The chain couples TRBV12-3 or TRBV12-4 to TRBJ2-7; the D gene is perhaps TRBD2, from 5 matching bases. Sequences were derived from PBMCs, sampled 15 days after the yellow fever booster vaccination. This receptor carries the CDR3 CASGHGEYEQYF. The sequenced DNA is TGTGCCAGCGGCCACGGGGAGTACGAGCAGTACTTC.